The present entry profiles one T cell receptor (beta chain) with its context. Its cognate antigen is unknown. This specimen belongs to a study of CD8 T cells in Susac syndrome. Whole-study findings and limits: The study conceded that its TCR sequencing and HLA analysis involved relatively few individuals.

Trimming removed 9 bases from V and 0 bases from J, with 9 bases in between. Germline V gives CDR1 SNHLY, CDR2 FYNNEI. This CDR3 contains 14 residues. Random hexamers primed reverse transcription of about 0.5 to 1 ug RNA. TCRdb re-derived calls from the immunoSEQ multiplex PCR reads in MiXCR, one entry per CDR3 protein. The table has some 150,000 distinct CDR3 sequences, 95% to 96% seen once. Sequencing targeted TCR beta in T cells from blood (CD8+ and CD4+). Sequencing was carried out using CD8+ T cells from PBMCs. This receptor was taken from a human donor with multiple sclerosis. The chain employs TRBV2 and TRBJ1-6; D is unresolved. CDR3 protein: CASRVSSYNSPLHF. In nucleotides, the CDR3 is TGTGCCAGTCGCGTTAGCTCCTATAATTCACCCCTCCACTTT.